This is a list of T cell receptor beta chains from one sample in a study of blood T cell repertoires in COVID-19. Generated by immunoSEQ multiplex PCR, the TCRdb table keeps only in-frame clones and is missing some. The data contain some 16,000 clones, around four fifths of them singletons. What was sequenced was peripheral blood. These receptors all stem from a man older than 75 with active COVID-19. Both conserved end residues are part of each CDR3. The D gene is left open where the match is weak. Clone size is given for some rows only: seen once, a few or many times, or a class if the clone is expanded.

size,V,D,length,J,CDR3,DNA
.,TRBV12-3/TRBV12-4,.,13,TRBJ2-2,CASTGTNTGELFF,TGTGCCAGCACAGGGACGAACACCGGGGAGCTGTTTTTT
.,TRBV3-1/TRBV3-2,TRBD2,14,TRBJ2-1,CASSQVTSGNEQFF,TGTGCCAGCAGCCAAGTGACTAGCGGGAATGAGCAGTTCTTC
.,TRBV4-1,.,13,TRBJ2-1,CASSQDINNEQFF,TGCGCCAGCAGCCAGGACATAAACAATGAGCAGTTCTTC
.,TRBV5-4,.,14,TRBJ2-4,CASSFQGAKNIQYF,TGTGCCAGCAGCTTCCAGGGGGCCAAAAACATTCAGTACTTC
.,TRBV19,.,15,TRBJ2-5,CASSIKRRGGETQYF,TGTGCCAGTAGTATTAAAAGGCGGGGAGGAGAGACCCAGTACTTC
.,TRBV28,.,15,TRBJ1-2,CASSRKDKANYGYTF,TGTGCCAGCAGTCGGAAGGACAAAGCTAACTATGGCTACACCTTC
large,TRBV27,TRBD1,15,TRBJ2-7,CASSLWGTGPYEQYF,TGTGCCAGCAGTTTATGGGGGACAGGCCCCTACGAGCAGTACTTC
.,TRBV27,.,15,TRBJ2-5,CASSLMPSRQETQYF,TGTGCCAGCAGTCTTATGCCGAGCCGCCAAGAGACCCAGTACTTC
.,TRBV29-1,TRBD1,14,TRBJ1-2,CSVGSGGLNYGYTF,TGCAGCGTTGGATCAGGGGGCCTCAACTATGGCTACACCTTC
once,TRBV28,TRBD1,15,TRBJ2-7,CASRMTRTGGYEQYF,TGTGCCAGCAGGATGACCCGGACAGGGGGCTACGAGCAGTACTTC
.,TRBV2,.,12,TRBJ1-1,CASTPRVTEAFF,TGTGCCAGCACTCCGAGAGTCACTGAAGCTTTCTTT
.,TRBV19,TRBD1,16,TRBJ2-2,CASLRDRGLGTGELFF,TGTGCCAGTTTGAGAGACAGGGGGCTTGGCACCGGGGAGCTGTTTTTT
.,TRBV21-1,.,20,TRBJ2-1,CASSKDLYRGRCKSYNEQFF,TGTGCCAGCAGCAAAGACCTATACAGGGGGCGCTGTAAATCCTACAATGAGCAGTTCTTC
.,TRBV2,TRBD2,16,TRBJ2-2,CASSDLLAGNTGELFF,TGTGCCAGCAGTGACCTCCTAGCGGGGAACACCGGGGAGCTGTTTTTT
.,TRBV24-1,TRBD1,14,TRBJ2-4,CATSDPGTGNIQYF,TGTGCCACCAGTGATCCCGGGACAGGAAACATTCAGTACTTC
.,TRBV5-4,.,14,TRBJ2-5,CASSLRGQSETQYF,TGTGCCAGCAGCCTCAGAGGGCAGTCAGAGACCCAGTACTTC
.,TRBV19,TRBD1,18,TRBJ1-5,CASSRDRGDFGPNQPQHF,TGTGCCAGTAGCCGGGACAGGGGGGATTTTGGACCCAATCAGCCCCAGCATTTT
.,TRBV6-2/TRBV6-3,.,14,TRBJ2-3,CASSYIQATDTQYF,TGTGCCAGCAGTTACATCCAGGCCACAGATACGCAGTATTTT
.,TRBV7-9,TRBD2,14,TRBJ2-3,CASSTSGSTDTQYF,TGTGCCAGCAGCACTAGCGGTAGCACAGATACGCAGTATTTT
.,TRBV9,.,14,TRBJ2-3,CASSVTGFTDTQYF,TGTGCCAGCAGCGTAACGGGTTTCACAGATACGCAGTATTTT
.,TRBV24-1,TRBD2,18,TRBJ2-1,CATSDLGTSGPSYNEQFF,TGTGCCACCAGTGATTTGGGGACTAGCGGGCCTTCCTACAATGAGCAGTTCTTC
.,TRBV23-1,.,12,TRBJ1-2,CASRGQHYGYTF,TGCGCCAGCAGAGGACAGCACTATGGCTACACCTTC
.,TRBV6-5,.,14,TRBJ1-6,CASSTGRNNSPLHF,TGTGCCAGCAGTACAGGCAGGAATAATTCACCCCTCCACTTT
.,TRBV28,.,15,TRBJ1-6,CASSFLQGKNSPLHF,TGTGCCAGCAGTTTTCTTCAGGGGAAAAATTCACCCCTCCACTTT
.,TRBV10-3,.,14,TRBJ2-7,CATRPPGANYEQYF,TGTGCCACCCGTCCTCCGGGAGCGAACTACGAGCAGTACTTC
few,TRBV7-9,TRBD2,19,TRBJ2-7,CASSFAGTSGPRRSHEQYF,TGTGCCAGCAGCTTTGCCGGGACTAGCGGTCCAAGGAGGAGTCACGAGCAGTACTTC
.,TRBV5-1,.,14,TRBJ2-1,CASSLQTTAHPPVF,TGCGCCAGCAGCTTGCAGACGACAGCTCATCCTCCCGTCTTC
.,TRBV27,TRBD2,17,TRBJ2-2,CASSLSLAGGPTGELFF,TGTGCCAGCAGTCTCTCCTTAGCGGGAGGGCCCACCGGGGAGCTGTTTTTT
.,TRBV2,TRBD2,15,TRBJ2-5,CATSGGRRGAETQYF,TGTGCCACCTCCGGGGGGAGGAGGGGAGCCGAGACCCAGTACTTC
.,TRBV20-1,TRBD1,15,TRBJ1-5,CSASTQGAYNQPQHF,TGCAGTGCTAGTACCCAGGGGGCTTACAATCAGCCCCAGCATTTT
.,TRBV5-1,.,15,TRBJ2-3,CASSRVDRPTDTQYF,TGCGCCAGCAGCCGAGTAGACAGACCCACAGATACGCAGTATTTT
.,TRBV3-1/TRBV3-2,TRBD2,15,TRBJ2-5,CASSQAGGRTETQYF,TGTGCCAGCAGCCAAGCGGGAGGCAGAACAGAGACCCAGTACTTC
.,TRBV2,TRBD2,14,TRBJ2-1,CASSGGLAGNEQFF,TGTGCCAGCAGTGGGGGACTAGCAGGCAATGAGCAGTTCTTC
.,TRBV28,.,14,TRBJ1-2,CASSSTTGNYGYTF,TGTGCCAGCAGTTCTACCACAGGGAACTATGGCTACACCTTC
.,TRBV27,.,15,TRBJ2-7,CASSYTSTAIYEQYF,TGTGCCAGCAGTTACACTAGTACCGCGATCTACGAGCAGTACTTC
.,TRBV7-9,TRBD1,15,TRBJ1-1,CASSDWTGSNTEAFF,TGTGCCAGCAGCGATTGGACAGGATCGAACACTGAAGCTTTCTTT
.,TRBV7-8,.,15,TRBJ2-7,CASSLEARSSYEQYF,TGTGCCAGCAGCTTAGAAGCGAGGAGCTCCTACGAGCAGTACTTC
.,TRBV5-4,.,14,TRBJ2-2,CASSSQGNTGELFF,TGTGCCAGCAGCAGTCAGGGGAACACCGGGGAGCTGTTTTTT
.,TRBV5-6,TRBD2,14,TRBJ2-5,CASSLRLAGETQYF,TGTGCCAGCAGCTTGAGATTAGCGGGAGAGACCCAGTACTTC
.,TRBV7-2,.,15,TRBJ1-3,CASSSSGTAGNTIYF,TGTGCCAGCAGCTCCAGCGGGACCGCTGGAAACACCATATATTTT
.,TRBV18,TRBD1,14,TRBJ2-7,CASSPPTGGYEQYF,TGTGCCAGCTCACCACCGACAGGGGGCTACGAGCAGTACTTC
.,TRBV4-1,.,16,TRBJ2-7,CASSQGEGFSSYEQYF,TGCGCCAGCAGCCAAGGAGAGGGCTTTAGCTCCTACGAGCAGTACTTC
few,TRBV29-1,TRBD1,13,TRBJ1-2,CSVEGQGGGGYTF,TGCAGCGTGGAGGGACAGGGAGGCGGCGGCTACACCTTC
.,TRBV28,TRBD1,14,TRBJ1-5,CASLFSGGNQPQHF,TGTGCCAGCTTATTTTCAGGGGGGAATCAGCCCCAGCATTTT
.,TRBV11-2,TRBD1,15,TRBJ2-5,CASSRRQGRAETQYF,TGTGCCAGCAGCCGGAGACAGGGGCGTGCGGAGACCCAGTACTTC
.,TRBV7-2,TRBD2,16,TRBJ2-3,CASSLARAGGSDTQYF,TGTGCCAGCAGCTTAGCTCGAGCGGGAGGCTCAGATACGCAGTATTTT
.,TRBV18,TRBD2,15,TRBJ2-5,CASSSGAGAQETQYF,TGTGCCAGCTCATCCGGCGCGGGAGCCCAAGAGACCCAGTACTTC
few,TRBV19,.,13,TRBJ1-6,CASNGQGDSPLHF,TGTGCCAGTAACGGCCAAGGGGATTCACCCCTCCACTTT
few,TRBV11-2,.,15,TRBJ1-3,CASSLGASSGNTIYF,TGTGCCAGCAGCTTAGGGGCGAGCTCTGGAAACACCATATATTTT
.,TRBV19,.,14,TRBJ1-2,CASQAESHNYGYTF,TGTGCCAGTCAGGCAGAGTCCCATAACTATGGCTACACCTTC
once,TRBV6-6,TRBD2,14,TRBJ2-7,CASSKTSGSGEQYF,TGTGCCAGCAGTAAAACTAGCGGGAGTGGCGAGCAGTACTTC
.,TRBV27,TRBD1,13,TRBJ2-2,CASSQRGLGELFF,TGTGCCAGCAGCCAAAGGGGGCTGGGGGAGCTGTTTTTT
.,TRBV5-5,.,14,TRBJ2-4,CASNRFYSKNIQYF,TGTGCCAGCAATCGGTTCTATAGCAAAAACATTCAGTACTTC
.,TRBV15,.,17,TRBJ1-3,CATSRDFRASSGNTIYF,TGTGCCACCAGCAGAGATTTTCGAGCTTCCTCTGGAAACACCATATATTTT
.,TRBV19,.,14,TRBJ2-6,CATSRFSGANVLTF,TGTGCCACCTCCCGGTTTTCTGGGGCCAACGTCCTGACTTTC
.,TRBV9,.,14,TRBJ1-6,CASSQDSHNSPLHF,TGTGCCAGCAGCCAAGACAGCCATAATTCACCCCTCCACTTT
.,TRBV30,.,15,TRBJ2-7,CAWKRGTGLSYEQYF,TGTGCCTGGAAAAGGGGTACAGGGCTCTCCTACGAGCAGTACTTC